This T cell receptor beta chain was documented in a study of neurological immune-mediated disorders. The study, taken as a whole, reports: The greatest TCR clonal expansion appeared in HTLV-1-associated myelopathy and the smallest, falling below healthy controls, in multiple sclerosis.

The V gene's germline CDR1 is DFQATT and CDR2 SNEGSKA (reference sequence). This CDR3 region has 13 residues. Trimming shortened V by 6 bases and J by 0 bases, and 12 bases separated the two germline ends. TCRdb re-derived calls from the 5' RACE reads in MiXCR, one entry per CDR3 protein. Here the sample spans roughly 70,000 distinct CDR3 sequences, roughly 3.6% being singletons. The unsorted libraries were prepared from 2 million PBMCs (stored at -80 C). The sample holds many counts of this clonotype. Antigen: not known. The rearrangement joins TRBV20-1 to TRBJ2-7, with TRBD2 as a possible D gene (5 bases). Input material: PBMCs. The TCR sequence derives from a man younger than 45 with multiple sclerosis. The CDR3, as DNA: TGCAGTGCCGAACACGGGATCTCCTACGAGCAGTACTTC. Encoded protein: CSAEHGISYEQYF.